This T cell receptor beta chain was sequenced for a study of patients and donors after allogeneic stem cell transplantation (dated by TCRdb to 2020 to 2022). The receptor library was made with RT-PCR. Sequencing was performed on a NextSeq 550. The public reads were reanalyzed by TCRdb: fastp trimming at Q25, MiXCR alignment, in-frame beta chains only. Duplicate CDR3 protein sequences are folded into a single record with the most common DNA and genes. The sample table contains tens of thousands of distinct CDR3 sequences; only one count was recorded for about 48% of them. The ten largest clones capture roughly 64% of the sample. As regards this clonotype: Its antigen is unknown. There are no base qualities to consult, and no much larger clone falls within one base.

Reading from cysteine to phenylalanine, the CDR3 counts 14 amino acids. Kept here is only the CDR3 DNA, which spans 42 bases and is read in frame from base 1. V is clipped by 0 bases and J by 4 bases, and the sequence between their germline boundaries is 10 bases long. The germline V gene (reference sequence) supplies CDR1 DFQATT and CDR2 SNEGSKA. The sequencing sample was made of blood, either unsorted or a sorted T cell fraction (not recorded which). This TCR came from a human donor who was either an allogeneic HSCT recipient or a stem cell or donor lymphocyte infusion donor (not recorded which). It is not recorded whose cells these are; they may come from a transplant donor. The V and J segments used are TRBV20-1 and TRBJ1-5; perhaps TRBD1 is the D gene, with 6 bases matching. The base sequence is TGCAGTGCTAGAGATGCAGGGGATAATCAGCCCCAGCATTTT. It translates to CSARDAGDNQPQHF.